This T cell receptor (beta chain) is from a study of CXCR3-negative and CXCR3-positive naive CD8 T cells. CDR1 is MNHEY, CDR2 SVGEGT, per germline. CDR3 size: 14 residues. The libraries of TRB cDNA were prepared using 5' RACE with UMI labels. From the 5' RACE reads, TCRdb lists one entry per CDR3 protein and no DNA. Found here are some 28,000 distinct CDR3 sequences; the top ten clones hold 10% to 13%. This chain links TRBV6-2 or TRBV6-3 with TRBJ2-2; as DNA is missing, the TRBD2 call by TCRdb cannot be tested. The sample comprised memory CD8+ T cells from blood. This clonotype originated in a human donor in good health. Some clones in this sample may be carry-over from other donors' samples. The CDR3 loop reads CATSERVDTGELFF.